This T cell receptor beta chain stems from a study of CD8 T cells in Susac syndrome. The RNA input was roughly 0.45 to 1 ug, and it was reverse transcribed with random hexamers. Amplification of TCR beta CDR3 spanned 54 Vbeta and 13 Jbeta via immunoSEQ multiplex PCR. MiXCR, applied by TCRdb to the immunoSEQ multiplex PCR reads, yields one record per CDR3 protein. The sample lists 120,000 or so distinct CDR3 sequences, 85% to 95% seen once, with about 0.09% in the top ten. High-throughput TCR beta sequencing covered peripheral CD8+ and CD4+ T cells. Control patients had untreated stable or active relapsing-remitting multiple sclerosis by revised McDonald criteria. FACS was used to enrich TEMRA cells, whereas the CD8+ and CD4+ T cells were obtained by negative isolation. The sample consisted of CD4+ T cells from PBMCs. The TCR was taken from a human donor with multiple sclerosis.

The CDR3 loop is CASSQGMRGEEQFF. The CDR3 bases are TGTGCCAGCAGCCAAGGGATGCGGGGAGAAGAGCAGTTCTTC. V usage is TRBV4-2 and J usage is TRBJ2-1, with D perhaps TRBD2 (6 bases). Germline V lookup: CDR1 LGHNA, CDR2 YNFKEQ. This CDR3 spans 14 amino acids. V lost 1 base and J 10 bases, leaving 14 bases between the germline ends.